This T cell receptor beta chain was recorded in a study of identical twins. The study's findings and limits: Conclusions were based on cross-sectional statistical analysis, without following the same donors.

Worth noting for this clonotype: Its antigen is not identified.

This CDR3 has 16 residues. V dropped 4 bases and J dropped 5 bases, with 18 bases sitting between them. Addition of a universal primer site occurred through template switching, and cDNA carried unique molecular identifiers. TCRdb re-derived calls from the 5' RACE reads in MiXCR, one entry per CDR3 protein. The sample consists of hundreds of thousands of distinct CDR3 sequences, about 8.3% of them appearing once. Everyone who donated was a healthy Caucasian. These same records also appear under a second study, on yellow fever vaccine responses in identical twins. As that report states: A vaccine T cell response that seemed partly convergent and partly personalized was reported in twins.

The chain has TRBV12-3 or TRBV12-4 and TRBJ2-1; weak D call: TRBD2 (6 bases). The source is a woman under 30 in good health. The material sequenced was memory (CD45RO+) T cells sorted from blood. DNA of the CDR3: TGTGCCAGCAGTTACCTGATGGGGGGTACCAACAATGAGCAGTTCTTC. This sequence encodes CASSYLMGGTNNEQFF.